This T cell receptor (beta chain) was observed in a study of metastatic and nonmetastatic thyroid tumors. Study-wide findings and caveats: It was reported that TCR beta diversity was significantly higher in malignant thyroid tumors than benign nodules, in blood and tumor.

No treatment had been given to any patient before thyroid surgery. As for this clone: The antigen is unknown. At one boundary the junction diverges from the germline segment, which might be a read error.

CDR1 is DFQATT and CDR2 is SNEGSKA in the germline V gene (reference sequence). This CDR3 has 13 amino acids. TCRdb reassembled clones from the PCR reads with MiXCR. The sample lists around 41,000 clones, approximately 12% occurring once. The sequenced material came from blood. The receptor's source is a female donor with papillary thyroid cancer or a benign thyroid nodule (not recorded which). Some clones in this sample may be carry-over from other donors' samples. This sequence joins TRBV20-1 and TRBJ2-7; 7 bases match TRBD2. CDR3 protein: CSPSGEDLYEQYF. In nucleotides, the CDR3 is TGCAGTCCTAGCGGAGAAGACCTCTACGAGCAGTACTTC.